The rows below give T cell receptor beta chains drawn from one sample of a study of T cells in Graves' hyperthyroidism and ophthalmopathy. TCRdb re-called the multiplex PCR reads through MiXCR, storing one row per CDR3 protein. The top ten clones hold 35% to 45% of a sample with 300,000 to 400,000 distinct CDR3 sequences, approximately 17% of them seen once. The sample consisted of blood. All receptors come from a man aged 18 to 35 with Graves' ophthalmopathy. CDR3s include the opening cysteine and the closing phenylalanine or tryptophan. The D gene is left open where the match is weak. Expanded clones are given a class, and other clones once, few, many or no size at all.

V gene: TRBV29-1; clone size: NA; D gene: TRBD1; J gene: TRBJ2-7; CDR3 DNA: TGCAGCGTTGGGGACAGGCCAGCCTACGAGCAGTACTTC; CDR3 protein: CSVGDRPAYEQYF
V gene: TRBV19; clone size: few; D gene: NA; J gene: TRBJ1-2; CDR3 DNA: TGTGCCAGTAGTCTTCGTGTCGGCTATGGCTACACCTTC; CDR3 protein: CASSLRVGYGYTF
V gene: TRBV6-2/TRBV6-3; clone size: NA; D gene: NA; J gene: TRBJ1-2; CDR3 DNA: TGTGCCAGCAGTTATTGGGGCTCCCCTCCTTTCTATGGCTACACCTTC; CDR3 protein: CASSYWGSPPFYGYTF
V gene: TRBV5-1; clone size: NA; D gene: TRBD2; J gene: TRBJ2-3; CDR3 DNA: TGCGCCAGCAGCCCCCCTATAGCGGGGGGTACAGATACGCAGTATTTT; CDR3 protein: CASSPPIAGGTDTQYF
V gene: TRBV2; clone size: many; D gene: TRBD2; J gene: TRBJ2-1; CDR3 DNA: TGTGCCAGCAGCGGGGTTGGACTAGCCTTTTACAATGAGCAGTTCTTC; CDR3 protein: CASSGVGLAFYNEQFF
V gene: TRBV2; clone size: many; D gene: TRBD2; J gene: TRBJ2-1; CDR3 DNA: TGTGCCAGCAGTGGGACTAGCGGGGAAGAGCAGTTCTTC; CDR3 protein: CASSGTSGEEQFF
V gene: TRBV4-1; clone size: few; D gene: NA; J gene: TRBJ1-6; CDR3 DNA: TGCGCCAGCAGCCAACCAGAGTCAAATTCACCCCTCCACTTT; CDR3 protein: CASSQPESNSPLHF
V gene: TRBV18; clone size: few; D gene: NA; J gene: TRBJ2-7; CDR3 DNA: TGTGCCAGCTCACCAGGAGAGGGCTACGAGCAGTACTTC; CDR3 protein: CASSPGEGYEQYF
V gene: TRBV28; clone size: many; D gene: NA; J gene: TRBJ2-5; CDR3 DNA: TGTGCCAGCAGTTCCCCCCCACTAGAGACCCAGTACTTC; CDR3 protein: CASSSPPLETQYF
V gene: TRBV6-5; clone size: many; D gene: TRBD1; J gene: TRBJ1-1; CDR3 DNA: TGTGCCAGCAGTTACCTTTTACAGGGGCAGAACACTGAAGCTTTCTTT; CDR3 protein: CASSYLLQGQNTEAFF
V gene: TRBV20-1; clone size: NA; D gene: NA; J gene: TRBJ2-3; CDR3 DNA: TGCAGTGCTACGGGGGTAACAGATACGCAGTATTTT; CDR3 protein: CSATGVTDTQYF
V gene: TRBV5-1; clone size: many; D gene: TRBD1; J gene: TRBJ1-1; CDR3 DNA: TGCGCCAGCAAGCGAAACACAGGGGGCGAGAACACTGAAGCTTTCTTT; CDR3 protein: CASKRNTGGENTEAFF
V gene: TRBV6-1; clone size: NA; D gene: NA; J gene: TRBJ1-2; CDR3 DNA: TGTGCCAGCAGGAGGGACTCCACTAACTATGGCTACACCTTC; CDR3 protein: CASRRDSTNYGYTF
V gene: TRBV18; clone size: NA; D gene: TRBD1; J gene: TRBJ2-7; CDR3 DNA: TGTGCCAGCTCACCCCAAGACAGGGTATTAGGCGAGCAGTACTTC; CDR3 protein: CASSPQDRVLGEQYF
V gene: TRBV7-3; clone size: NA; D gene: NA; J gene: TRBJ2-1; CDR3 DNA: TGTGCCAGCAGCTTAAGCCCCCTACGGGATGAGCAGTTCTTC; CDR3 protein: CASSLSPLRDEQFF
V gene: TRBV7-6; clone size: few; D gene: TRBD1; J gene: TRBJ2-1; CDR3 DNA: TGTGCCAGCAGCTTAGTGGTCGGGACAGGTCTTTACAATGAGCAGTTCTTC; CDR3 protein: CASSLVVGTGLYNEQFF
V gene: TRBV5-6; clone size: NA; D gene: NA; J gene: TRBJ1-2; CDR3 DNA: TGTGCCAGCAGTAGACCAGGGTCTACGAACTATGGCTACACCTTC; CDR3 protein: CASSRPGSTNYGYTF
V gene: TRBV19; clone size: few; D gene: NA; J gene: TRBJ1-5; CDR3 DNA: TGTGCCAGTAGTATAGATCTGGATAGCAATCAGCCCCAGCATTTT; CDR3 protein: CASSIDLDSNQPQHF
V gene: TRBV7-6; clone size: many; D gene: NA; J gene: TRBJ2-7; CDR3 DNA: TGTGCCAGCAGCTTTAATCCCTACGAGCAGTACTTC; CDR3 protein: CASSFNPYEQYF
V gene: TRBV6-1; clone size: many; D gene: TRBD1; J gene: TRBJ2-5; CDR3 DNA: TGTGCCAGCAGTGGACAGGGGAAAGAGACCCAGTACTTC; CDR3 protein: CASSGQGKETQYF
V gene: TRBV9; clone size: NA; D gene: NA; J gene: TRBJ1-3; CDR3 DNA: TGTGCCAGCAGTACCGACGCTGGAAACACCATATATTTT; CDR3 protein: CASSTDAGNTIYF
V gene: TRBV27; clone size: NA; D gene: NA; J gene: TRBJ2-7; CDR3 DNA: TGTGCCAGCAGTTTTGGACAGAGCCTCTCCTACGAGCAGTACTTC; CDR3 protein: CASSFGQSLSYEQYF
V gene: TRBV7-2; clone size: many; D gene: NA; J gene: TRBJ1-1; CDR3 DNA: TGTGCCAGCAGCTCGACAAGTTATGAAGCTTTCTTT; CDR3 protein: CASSSTSYEAFF
V gene: TRBV5-1; clone size: many; D gene: TRBD1; J gene: TRBJ2-1; CDR3 DNA: TGCGCCAGCAGCGACAGGGGGGATGAGCAGTTCTTC; CDR3 protein: CASSDRGDEQFF
V gene: TRBV11-2; clone size: few; D gene: TRBD1; J gene: TRBJ2-1; CDR3 DNA: TGTGCCAGCAGCTTAGTTTTTACAGGGGATACCTATGAGCAGTTCTTC; CDR3 protein: CASSLVFTGDTYEQFF
V gene: TRBV20-1; clone size: many; D gene: TRBD1; J gene: TRBJ2-1; CDR3 DNA: TGCAGTGCTAGCGGGACAGGATACAATGAGCAGTTCTTC; CDR3 protein: CSASGTGYNEQFF
V gene: TRBV12-3/TRBV12-4; clone size: many; D gene: TRBD1; J gene: TRBJ1-1; CDR3 DNA: TGTGCCAGCAGTGCAGGGGGCTACGAGAACACTGAAGCTTTCTTT; CDR3 protein: CASSAGGYENTEAFF
V gene: TRBV20-1; clone size: NA; D gene: NA; J gene: TRBJ2-1; CDR3 DNA: TGCAGTGCAAGGGGGACAAACAATGAGCAGTTCTTC; CDR3 protein: CSARGTNNEQFF
V gene: TRBV6-1; clone size: NA; D gene: TRBD1; J gene: TRBJ1-2; CDR3 DNA: TGTGCCAGCAGTACTGGGGGACAGGGAATTTATGGCTACACCTTC; CDR3 protein: CASSTGGQGIYGYTF
V gene: TRBV7-8; clone size: few; D gene: NA; J gene: TRBJ2-3; CDR3 DNA: TGTGCCAGCAGCTTGGGTAGCGGACCAGATACGCAGTATTTT; CDR3 protein: CASSLGSGPDTQYF
V gene: TRBV15; clone size: many; D gene: TRBD1; J gene: TRBJ1-1; CDR3 DNA: TGTGCCACCCGCAGGGGGGGGAGGTGGAACACTGAAGCTTTCTTT; CDR3 protein: CATRRGGRWNTEAFF
V gene: TRBV18; clone size: NA; D gene: NA; J gene: TRBJ2-1; CDR3 DNA: TGTGCCAGCTCACCTTTACAGCTCCCCTCAAATGTGCAGTTCTTC; CDR3 protein: CASSPLQLPSNVQFF
V gene: TRBV12-3/TRBV12-4; clone size: NA; D gene: NA; J gene: TRBJ2-3; CDR3 DNA: TGTGCCAGCAGTTTTAGTCCAGATACGCAGTATTTT; CDR3 protein: CASSFSPDTQYF
V gene: TRBV5-1; clone size: many; D gene: TRBD1; J gene: TRBJ2-1; CDR3 DNA: TGCGCCAGCAGCTTGGCCCCACAGGGGAACAATGAGCAGTTCTTC; CDR3 protein: CASSLAPQGNNEQFF
V gene: TRBV5-1; clone size: few; D gene: TRBD1; J gene: TRBJ2-2; CDR3 DNA: TGCGCCAGCACCTTACAGGGGGCGAACACCGGGGAGCTGTTTTTT; CDR3 protein: CASTLQGANTGELFF
V gene: TRBV5-1; clone size: NA; D gene: NA; J gene: TRBJ2-7; CDR3 DNA: TGCGCCAGCAGCTTAGGGGACGCTGTTTACGAGCAGTACTTC; CDR3 protein: CASSLGDAVYEQYF
V gene: TRBV24-1; clone size: few; D gene: TRBD1; J gene: TRBJ1-5; CDR3 DNA: TGTGCCACCAGTGGACAGGGGGTCCCTCAGCCCCAGCATTTT; CDR3 protein: CATSGQGVPQPQHF
V gene: TRBV19; clone size: NA; D gene: NA; J gene: TRBJ2-7; CDR3 DNA: TGTGCCAGTAGTATAGCCGGGACACCCACAAGGTTCTACGAGCAGTACTTC; CDR3 protein: CASSIAGTPTRFYEQYF
V gene: TRBV6-1; clone size: once; D gene: TRBD1; J gene: TRBJ2-6; CDR3 DNA: TGTGCCAGCAGTAAGGACAGGAATCCCTTTGACTCTGGGGCCAACGTCCTGACTTTC; CDR3 protein: CASSKDRNPFDSGANVLTF
V gene: TRBV7-6; clone size: many; D gene: TRBD1; J gene: TRBJ2-7; CDR3 DNA: TGTGCCAGCAGCTCCCGAGGCGGGACAGGATCCTTCCCGGGCGAGCAGTACTTC; CDR3 protein: CASSSRGGTGSFPGEQYF
V gene: TRBV28; clone size: once; D gene: NA; J gene: TRBJ1-2; CDR3 DNA: TGTGCCAGCACAGGGCTTGGATATGGCTACACCTTC; CDR3 protein: CASTGLGYGYTF
V gene: TRBV7-6; clone size: many; D gene: TRBD1; J gene: TRBJ1-5; CDR3 DNA: TGTGCCAGCAGCTGGGGACAGGGGGTGGGCCAGCCCCAGCATTTT; CDR3 protein: CASSWGQGVGQPQHF
V gene: TRBV12-3/TRBV12-4; clone size: many; D gene: NA; J gene: TRBJ2-7; CDR3 DNA: TGTGCCAGCAGTTTGTCTTACGGTCGAGTGCAGTACTTC; CDR3 protein: CASSLSYGRVQYF
V gene: TRBV5-1; clone size: NA; D gene: TRBD2; J gene: TRBJ2-1; CDR3 DNA: TGCGCCAGCAGCCCGGGGGGGCCCCCATACAATGAGCAGTTCTTC; CDR3 protein: CASSPGGPPYNEQFF
V gene: TRBV4-1; clone size: few; D gene: NA; J gene: TRBJ1-1; CDR3 DNA: TGCGCCAGCAGCCAAGTGGAACGGACGAACACTGAAGCTTTCTTT; CDR3 protein: CASSQVERTNTEAFF
V gene: TRBV5-1; clone size: NA; D gene: TRBD2; J gene: TRBJ2-5; CDR3 DNA: TGCGCCAGCAGCCCCCTTACTAGCGGGGAGACCCAGTACTTC; CDR3 protein: CASSPLTSGETQYF
V gene: TRBV19; clone size: NA; D gene: NA; J gene: TRBJ2-3; CDR3 DNA: TGTGCCAGTAGTATCTCAGGGTCCGTTGGAGATACGCAGTATTTT; CDR3 protein: CASSISGSVGDTQYF
V gene: TRBV3-1; clone size: many; D gene: NA; J gene: TRBJ1-2; CDR3 DNA: TGTGCCAGCGGTGTCGGAGGCTACACCTTC; CDR3 protein: CASGVGGYTF
V gene: TRBV7-2; clone size: NA; D gene: NA; J gene: TRBJ2-7; CDR3 DNA: TGTGCCAGCAGCTTAGAGCGGGCTAGCGTGCACGAGCAGTACTTC; CDR3 protein: CASSLERASVHEQYF
V gene: TRBV9; clone size: NA; D gene: NA; J gene: TRBJ2-7; CDR3 DNA: TGTGCCAGCAGCGTAGACACAGGGTGGACCTACGAGCAGTACTTC; CDR3 protein: CASSVDTGWTYEQYF
V gene: TRBV2; clone size: many; D gene: TRBD2; J gene: TRBJ2-7; CDR3 DNA: TGTGCCAGCAGGGGACTAGCCGCAGTCGAGCAGTACTTC; CDR3 protein: CASRGLAAVEQYF
V gene: TRBV12-3/TRBV12-4; clone size: many; D gene: NA; J gene: TRBJ1-1; CDR3 DNA: TGTGCCAGCGGCCTTAAGGGTGTCTTCACTGAAGCTTTCTTT; CDR3 protein: CASGLKGVFTEAFF
V gene: TRBV6-6; clone size: NA; D gene: NA; J gene: TRBJ1-2; CDR3 DNA: TGTGCCAGCAGTTACTCGATTAGCGGCTATGGCTACACCTTC; CDR3 protein: CASSYSISGYGYTF
V gene: TRBV7-6; clone size: NA; D gene: TRBD2; J gene: TRBJ2-3; CDR3 DNA: TGTGCCAGCAGGGGGGGGGATACGCAGTATTTT; CDR3 protein: CASRGGDTQYF
V gene: TRBV3-1; clone size: many; D gene: NA; J gene: TRBJ1-3; CDR3 DNA: TGTGCCAGCAGCCAAGGAGGGGCTGGAAACACCATATATTTT; CDR3 protein: CASSQGGAGNTIYF